This T cell receptor (beta chain) is from a study of control samples from healthy donors and cancer patients. This table comes from immunoSEQ multiplex PCR, and its TCRdb copy is limited to in-frame clones, with some not included. The data contain around 230,000 clones, roughly 94% of them singletons. The sequenced sample was blood. The TCR originated in a man in his fifties or sixties in good health.

The CDR3: CASSVTSGGPVGELFF. The CDR3 nucleotides read TGTGCCAGCAGCGTAACTAGCGGGGGGCCGGTCGGGGAGCTGTTTTTT. The rearrangement uses TRBV9 and TRBJ2-2; 12 bases fit TRBD2. With 1 base clipped from V and 7 bases from J, the junction kept 5 bases outside the gene matches. The CDR3 loop spans 16 amino acids. Germline V gives CDR1 SGDLS, CDR2 YYNGEE. Full variable domain (rest looked up from reference TRBV9 and TRBJ2-2): DSGVTQTPKHLITATGQRVTLRCSPRSGDLSVYWYQQSLDQGLQFLIQYYNGEERAKGNILERFSAQQFPDLHSELNLSSLELGDSALYFCASSVTSGGPVGELFFGEGSRLTVL.